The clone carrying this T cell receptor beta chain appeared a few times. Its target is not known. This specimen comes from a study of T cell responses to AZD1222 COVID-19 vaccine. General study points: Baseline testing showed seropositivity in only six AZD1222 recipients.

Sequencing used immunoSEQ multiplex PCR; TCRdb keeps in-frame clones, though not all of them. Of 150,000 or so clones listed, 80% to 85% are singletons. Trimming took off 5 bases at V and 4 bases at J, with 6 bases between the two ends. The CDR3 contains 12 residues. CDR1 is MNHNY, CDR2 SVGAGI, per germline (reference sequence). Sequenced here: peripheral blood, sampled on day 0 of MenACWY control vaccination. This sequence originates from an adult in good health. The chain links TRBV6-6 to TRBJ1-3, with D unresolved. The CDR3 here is CASSPGGNTIYF. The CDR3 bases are TGTGCCAGCAGTCCGGGGGGAAACACCATATATTTT.